This T cell receptor (beta chain) was recovered during a study of blood T cells in healthy people across ages. Around 9.5 milliliters of peripheral blood were drawn from each donor. Germline CDR1 and CDR2: SGHRS and YFSETQ. The CDR3 is 15 residues long. With a J-beta primer mix and a sample-barcoded 5' primer, a second PCR ran about 6 to 11 cycles. TCRdb reprocessed the 5' RACE reads via MiXCR and lists one record per CDR3 protein. The sample yields 600,000 to 850,000 distinct CDR3 sequences, approximately 25% seen once. The same data also contributed to another study, on T cells of mothers and their children. That paper states: Three mothers and their six children, all healthy Caucasians, donated.

This clonotype originated in a boy aged 10-17 years in good health. Input material: blood. The gene calls are TRBV5-1 and TRBJ2-5; tentative D call: TRBD2 (6 bases). The J call may be incorrect, as the DNA end agrees better with TRBJ2-7. CDR3 sequence: CASSLLTQRVDEQYF. The DNA of the CDR3 is TGCGCCAGCAGCTTGCTCACCCAGCGGGTAGACGAGCAGTACTTC.